The sequence of this TCR beta chain was determined in a study of T-cell reconstitution after alpha-beta-depleted transplantation in children. Preparation of the TCRbeta library involved a method that used unique molecular identifiers. TCRdb recomputed calls from the PCR reads with MiXCR, one row per CDR3 protein. Here the sample spans roughly 50,000 distinct CDR3 sequences, about 40% being singletons. Ten or more counts support this clonotype. What it binds is not known. Germline V gene data show CDR1 as MNHNS and CDR2 as SASEGT. The CDR3 totals 14 residues. The V and J ends lost 6 bases and 1 base respectively, with 12 bases between them. Broader study findings: Surviving recipient T cells and thymic progenitors produced the high day-60 TCRbeta diversity seen in some patients. Most T-cell counts and diversity one year after the transplant came from T cells that were newly produced. Where alpha-beta T cells came from about two months after transplant was reportedly several hundred expanded graft clones.

This clonotype was sampled from a male patient between 10 and 17 years old who had a stem cell transplant for acute lymphoblastic leukemia, so the T cells may come from the graft donor. Sequencing was performed on PBMCs, mostly from graft donor cells, taken 360 days after TCRalphabeta/CD19-depleted stem cell transplant. This chain links TRBV6-1 with TRBJ2-5, with D uncertain. CDR3 sequence (DNA): TGTGCCAGCAGCACGACGACTGGCCAAGAGACCCAGTACTTC. As protein: CASSTTTGQETQYF.